This T cell receptor (beta chain) derives from a study of blood T cells in healthy people across ages (dated by TCRdb to the mid-2010s). Regarding the research as a whole: In model experiments, roughly one uniquely barcoded TCR beta cDNA molecule per two T cells was captured by template switching. The study measured age-related changes in TCR beta repertoire diversity using deep sequencing normalized with unique cDNA molecular identifiers. The donors were divided into four age groups: young (average roughly 17 years), middle-aged (about 41), aged (roughly 60) and long-lived (about 90). Donors of different ages were randomly distributed across sequencing lanes to avoid experimental bias. The study analyzed two additional independent replicas of 1 million unique cDNA reads from the same blood draw for two donors, one aged 18 to 29 and one aged 80 or older.

The method was 5' RACE. A second PCR of roughly 6 to 11 cycles was run with a J-beta primer mix and a sample-barcoded 5' primer. A unique molecular identifier was introduced onto each TCR beta cDNA molecule by a template-switch 5' adaptor carrying 12 random nucleotides. Each sample yielded at least 2.5 million CDR3-containing paired-end reads. First-strand cDNA synthesis was performed from all RNA using the Mint cDNA synthesis kit, with priming by a TRBC-specific oligonucleotide. After uracil-DNA glycosylase treatment, a first 18-cycle PCR used universal primers M1SS and BC2_uni_R on all cDNA. Under the source paper's analysis protocol: For normalization, 1 million high-quality reads, each with a distinct molecular identifier, were randomly selected from each sample. Instead of being binned into consensus sequences, reads that shared molecular identifiers were thrown out. MiTCR, run with a Q25 quality threshold and the strictest error-elimination algorithm, handled CDR3 identification, clonotype clustering and error correction. A nonparametric unseen species model with Euler transformation was used to estimate a lower bound on total TCR beta diversity. In TCRdb, the public reads were trimmed at Q25 with fastp and aligned with MiXCR, with productive beta chains retained. Rows are unified per CDR3 protein, each entry keeping the most common DNA and genes. These V and J calls rely on TCRdb rather than the paper's analysis. The sample table shows over 1,500,000 distinct CDR3 sequences, and about two fifths are seen once. The biggest ten clones account for more than 20% of the sample.

Points on this clonotype: The antigen it binds to is not known. Within one base of it there is no much larger clone, and no base qualities were kept.

The donors were about 40 Caucasian individuals from Russia, aged roughly 6 to 100 years, who were systemically healthy. Around 9.8 milliliters of peripheral blood were collected from each donor into EDTA-treated Vacutainer tubes. PBMCs were isolated by Ficoll-Paque density-gradient centrifugation, with at least 6 million obtained per sample. Total RNA, at least 6 micrograms per sample, was extracted from PBMCs with Trizol reagent. For every donor, an aliquot of PBMCs went through flow cytometry to measure the percentages of naive CD45RAhigh/CD27high T cells. What the study reported, not specific to this receptor: Compared with the aged group, the long-lived group had more naive CD4+ T cells, fewer expanded clones and increased TCR diversity, suggesting age selection. Estimates of total diversity based on one million sequenced T cells were regarded as lower bounds and as underestimates. Donor CMV infection status was unknown, potentially confounding age-related changes in expanded clonotypes. Conclusive comparison of naive and antigen-experienced compartments was prevented by the profiling of bulk unsorted PBMCs. The percentage of naive T cells measured by flow cytometry correlated strongly with observed TCR beta diversity. Observed TCR beta diversity per million T cells fell roughly linearly with age, and a significant reduction was already apparent by age roughly 40.

From a lookup of the germline V gene, CDR1 and CDR2 are SQVTM and ANQGSEA. V lost 7 bases and J lost 10 bases; the stretch between them is 11 bases long. The CDR3 goes from the cysteine to the phenylalanine over 10 residues. The entry retains the CDR3 DNA only, 30 bases that are in frame from base 1. This receptor was identified in a human donor in good health. Material for sequencing was blood. The chain is made from TRBV29-1 and TRBJ2-1, with a weak D call of TRBD2 (6 bases match). The nucleotide sequence reads as follows: TGCAGCGCTGGGACTTCCGAGCAGTTCTTC. This encodes CSAGTSEQFF.